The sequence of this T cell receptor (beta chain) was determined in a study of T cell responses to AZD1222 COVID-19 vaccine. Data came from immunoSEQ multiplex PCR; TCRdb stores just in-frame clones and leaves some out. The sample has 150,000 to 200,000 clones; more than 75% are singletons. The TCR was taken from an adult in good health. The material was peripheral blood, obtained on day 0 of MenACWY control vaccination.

The CDR3 DNA reads as TGCGCCAGCAGCCCCAACAATATAGAAAATGGCTACACCTTC. Its translation: CASSPNNIENGYTF. The chain is built from TRBV5-1 and TRBJ1-2; D uncertain. The germline V and J ends were trimmed by 4 bases and 6 bases, with 16 bases remaining between them. The CDR3 covers 14 residues. CDR1 SGHRS and CDR2 YFSETQ come from the germline V gene.